The sequence of this T cell receptor beta chain was determined in a study of blood T cell repertoires in COVID-19. Turning to the study itself: Acute and convalescent COVID-19 specimens originated in the United States, Italy and Spain. Nucleic acid was either cDNA or gDNA, and it came from T cells, B-cell-depleted T cells, or PBMCs.

The CDR3 is 16 amino acids. From germline, CDR1 is SGHRS and CDR2 YFSETQ. V gave up 4 bases and J gave up 5 bases; unmatched junction bases: 8. Authors' processing steps: Counts of nucleated cells, estimated from reference gene primer amplification, were obtained. Produced via immunoSEQ multiplex PCR; TCRdb's table is partial and in-frame only. V and J calls plus clone size are reproduced from that table; the DNA served to infer D and trimming. This table holds about 180,000 clones, about 87% found once. The receptor was derived from a woman under 40 with acute or convalescent COVID-19. The sequencing input was peripheral blood. The chain uses TRBV5-1 and TRBJ2-5, with 13 positions matching TRBD2. CDR3 protein: CASSGSLLAGGETQYF. CDR3 bases: TGCGCCAGCAGCGGATCTTTACTAGCGGGGGGGGAGACCCAGTACTTC.